What follows are 17 T cell receptor beta chains derived from one specimen sequenced in a study of blood T cell repertoires in COVID-19. Sequenced by immunoSEQ multiplex PCR; TCRdb stores in-frame clones only, minus some. The sample includes some 220,000 clones, about 90% seen only once; the top ten take approximately 12%. Sequenced input: peripheral blood. Source of these receptors: a young woman who had recovered from COVID-19.

J is TRBJ1-1 and V is TRBV7-3; unclear D gene. The length of the CDR3 is 13 residues. The ends were cut back, 3 bases at V and 10 bases at J, with 15 bases in the middle. Germline loops: CDR1 SGHTA, CDR2 FQGTGA. The CDR3 DNA is TGTGCCAGCAGCTTTGCGGGGATTGGTGGAGCTTTCTTT. This encodes CASSFAGIGGAFF.

The sample holds one count of this clone. An end of the junction does not agree with germline; a read error may underlie this. J is TRBJ1-4 and V is TRBV25-1, with TRBD1 identical over 9 bases. Germline V gene lookup returns CDR1 MGHDK and CDR2 SYGVNS. There are 13 residues in the CDR3. CDR3 in amino acids: CASRPTGGWKLLF. CDR3 nucleotide sequence: TGTGCCAGCAGACCCACAGGGGGCTGGAAACTGCTTTTT. Together with reference TRBV25-1 and TRBJ1-4, the CDR3 gives the full variable domain: EADIYQTPRYLVIGTGKKITLECSQTMGHDKMYWYQQDPGMELHLIHYSYGVNSTEKGDLSSESTVSRIRTEHFPLTLESARPSHTSQYLCASRPTGGWKLLFGSGTQLSVL.

The chain recombines TRBV4-1 with TRBJ2-7, with D possibly being TRBD2 (5 bases). The CDR3 is made up of 14 amino acids. The germline V and J ends were trimmed by 5 bases and 0 bases, with 11 bases remaining between them. Germline V lookup: CDR1 MGHRA, CDR2 YSYEKL. The CDR3 sequence: CASSTPGTSYEQYF. Here the CDR3 DNA reads TGCGCCAGCAGCACTCCGGGAACCTCCTACGAGCAGTACTTC.

In its sample, this clone was seen once. The V and J genes are TRBV29-1 and TRBJ1-1; unclear D gene. Germline CDR1 SQVTM, CDR2 ANQGSEA. The germline V and J ends were trimmed by 3 bases and 7 bases, with 15 bases remaining between them. The CDR3 totals 13 residues. CDR3 sequence reads: CSVDREGFGEAFF. For the CDR3, the DNA is TGCAGCGTTGATCGGGAGGGTTTCGGTGAAGCTTTCTTT.

This clone showed up just a few times. The DNA for the CDR3 is TGTGCCAGCAGCCAAGGGGGTATAGCGGGGTGGGACTCCTACGAGCAGTACTTC. Its translation is CASSQGGIAGWDSYEQYF. The chain combines TRBV3-1 (or the pseudogene TRBV3-2) with TRBJ2-7; 8 nucleotides line up with TRBD2. Looked up from germline, CDR1 is LGHDT and CDR2 is YNNKEL (reference sequence). V shed 1 base, J shed 0 bases, and the junction held 11 bases outside the gene matches. The CDR3 contains 18 residues.

The CDR3 here is CASTNSGYRGPEAFF. Here the CDR3 DNA reads TGTGCCAGCACCAACTCAGGGTATCGTGGGCCTGAAGCTTTCTTT. This chain joins TRBV6-5 and TRBJ1-1; a weak D match, TRBD1 (5 bases). V lost 7 bases to trimming and J lost 6 bases, with 21 bases between them. The CDR3 contains 15 residues. In germline, CDR1 is MNHEY, CDR2 SVGAGI.

The sample holds one count of this clone. V usage is TRBV24-1 and J usage is TRBJ2-5; D is unresolved. The CDR3 contains 15 residues. Germline-derived CDR1 and CDR2 are KGHDR and SFDVKD. V was shortened by 3 bases and J by 5 bases, with 15 bases between the two germline ends. The CDR3 DNA reads as TGTGCCACCAGTGATACTACGACCGTCCTGGAGACCCAGTACTTC. Translated, it gives CATSDTTTVLETQYF.

This clone occurred once. The J gene is TRBJ1-6, the V gene TRBV6-2 or TRBV6-3; D is undetermined. Trimming shortened V by 6 bases and J by 5 bases, and 11 bases separated the two germline ends. The CDR3 runs 14 residues. The germline gives CDR1 MNHEY, CDR2 SVGEGT. CDR3 in DNA: TGTGCCAGCAGCCCTCATCAGGATAATTCACCCCTCCACTTT. It encodes CASSPHQDNSPLHF.

The CDR3 loop reads CASSQSYPSSYEQYF. The DNA of the CDR3 is TGTGCCAGCAGCCAATCCTATCCCTCTTCCTACGAGCAGTACTTC. This chain joins TRBV3-1 (or the pseudogene TRBV3-2) and TRBJ2-7; no firm D call. The CDR3 has 15 residues. V dropped 2 bases and J dropped 1 base, with 12 bases sitting between them. CDR1 LGHDT and CDR2 YNNKEL come from the germline V gene (reference sequence).

This clone showed up many times. The rearrangement links TRBV10-3 to TRBJ2-2; D unresolved. CDR3 size: 15 residues. Germline lookup yields CDR1 ENHRY and CDR2 SYGVKD. The V end was cut by 4 bases, the J end by 1 base, with 10 bases between. CDR3 bases: TGTGCCATCAGTGGGTCCATGTGGAACACCGGGGAGCTGTTTTTT. Its translation is CAISGSMWNTGELFF.

This clone was seen a single time. In the same sample, other DNA sequences code for this CDR3. The chain links TRBV9 to TRBJ2-7, with TRBD1 identical over 8 bases. The CDR3 loop spans 14 amino acids. In germline, CDR1 is SGDLS, CDR2 YYNGEE. V shed 4 bases and J 5 bases; nucleotides not matched to a gene: 8. Here the CDR3 DNA reads TGTGCCAGCAGCTTTGCGACAGGGGAGGACGAGCAGTACTTC. Amino acid sequence: CASSFATGEDEQYF.

The sample holds one count of this clone. The V gene is TRBV9, the J gene TRBJ2-3, with D uncertain. In germline, CDR1 is SGDLS, CDR2 YYNGEE. The CDR3 sequence is 16 residues long. V was shortened by 0 bases and J by 2 bases, with 13 bases between the two germline ends. The CDR3, as DNA: TGTGCCAGCAGCGTAGTTCCCTTCGGTCCCACAGATACGCAGTATTTT. The encoded protein is CASSVVPFGPTDTQYF.

This chain's CDR3 is CASSYSTGLHEQYF. CDR3 nucleotide sequence: TGTGCCAGCAGTTACTCGACAGGGCTCCACGAGCAGTACTTC. This chain uses TRBV6-2 or TRBV6-3 with TRBJ2-7; 7 bases fit TRBD1. V was clipped by 0 bases and J by 5 bases; unmatched bases: 4. The germline V gene has CDR1 MNHEY and CDR2 SVGEGT. The CDR3 loop spans 14 amino acids.

The chain links TRBV6-2 or TRBV6-3 to TRBJ1-4; 7 nucleotides line up with TRBD1. Germline V lookup: CDR1 MNHEY, CDR2 SVGEGT. The CDR3 has 15 residues. The V and J ends lost 6 bases and 5 bases, in that order; junction bases with no gene match: 9. The CDR3, as DNA: TGTGCCAGCAGCCAATTTGGGACAGAAAATGAAAAACTGTTTTTT. Translated: CASSQFGTENEKLFF.

This chain uses TRBV27 with TRBJ1-1; D unclear. This CDR3 spans 15 amino acids. V lost 3 bases, J lost 2 bases, and 13 bases lay in between. CDR1 and CDR2 from the germline V gene are MNHEY and SMNVEV (reference sequence). CDR3 protein: CASSLSGNINTEAFF. In nucleotides, the CDR3 is TGTGCCAGCAGTTTGTCAGGCAACATTAACACTGAAGCTTTCTTT.

This clone was counted a few times. CDR3 loop: CASSYRQSSYGYTF. The CDR3 nucleotides read TGTGCCAGCAGTTACCGACAGAGCTCCTATGGCTACACCTTC. The chain recombines TRBV6-5 with TRBJ1-2; a weak D match, TRBD1 (5 bases). Per germline, CDR1 MNHEY and CDR2 SVGAGI. The CDR3 runs to 14 residues. Trimming took off 2 bases at V and 4 bases at J, with 11 bases between the two ends.

V is TRBV29-1 and J is TRBJ2-2, with D perhaps TRBD1 (6 bases). The length of the CDR3 is 13 residues. Trimming left V 0 bases short and J 5 bases short, with 7 bases between. Germline V gene lookup returns CDR1 SQVTM and CDR2 ANQGSEA. In DNA form, the CDR3 reads TGCAGCGTTGAAGAGCAGGGGACCGGGGAGCTGTTTTTT. It is translated as CSVEEQGTGELFF.